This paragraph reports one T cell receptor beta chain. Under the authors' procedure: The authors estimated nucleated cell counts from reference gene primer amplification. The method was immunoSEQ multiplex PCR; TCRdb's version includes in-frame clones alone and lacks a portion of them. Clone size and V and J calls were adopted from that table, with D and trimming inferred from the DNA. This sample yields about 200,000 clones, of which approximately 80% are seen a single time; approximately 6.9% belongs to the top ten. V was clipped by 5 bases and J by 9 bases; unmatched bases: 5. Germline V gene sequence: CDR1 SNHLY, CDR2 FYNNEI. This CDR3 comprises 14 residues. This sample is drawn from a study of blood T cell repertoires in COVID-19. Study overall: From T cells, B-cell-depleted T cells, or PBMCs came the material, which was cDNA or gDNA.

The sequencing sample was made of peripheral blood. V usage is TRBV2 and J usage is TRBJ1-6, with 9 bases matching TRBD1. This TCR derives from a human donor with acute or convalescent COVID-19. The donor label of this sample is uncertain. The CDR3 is CASSPRDRVSPLHF. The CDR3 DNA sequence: TGTGCCAGCAGTCCCCGGGACAGGGTTTCACCCCTCCACTTT.